The clone carrying this T cell receptor beta chain appeared once. The sample comes from a study of blood T cell repertoires in COVID-19. Sequencing was performed with immunoSEQ multiplex PCR; in TCRdb, only in-frame clones are kept and a portion is missing. Here the sample spans 200,000 or so clones, approximately 80% being singletons. The germline V gene encodes CDR1 SGHTA and CDR2 FQGTGA. The V gene end was trimmed by 5 bases and the J gene end by 2 bases; junction bases not matched to a gene: 6. The CDR3 is 15 amino acids. The sample was PBMCs or T cells enriched from blood (not recorded which). This TCR was sampled from a man in his sixties who had recovered from COVID-19. V is TRBV7-3 and J is TRBJ2-5; TRBD1 aligns across 9 bases. For the CDR3, the DNA is TGTGCCAGCAGCCTAAGGACAGGGGATCAAGAGACCCAGTACTTC. Its translation: CASSLRTGDQETQYF.